A selection of T cell receptor beta chains follows, all from one sample in a study of ipilimumab plus nivolumab after autologous stem cell transplantation. Clones were read by immunoSEQ multiplex PCR, and TCRdb kept only the in-frame ones, dropping some. Of 8,500 to 11,000 clones in the sample, just under 80% are singletons; the top ten hold about 7.7%. Sequences were derived from PBMCs, sampled in a trial of ipilimumab plus nivolumab as post-transplant consolidation. These receptors were collected from a male donor with diffuse large B-cell lymphoma. CDR3s include the opening cysteine and the closing phenylalanine or tryptophan. Fields, in order: clone size, J gene, V gene, CDR3 protein. Clone size, where shown, is once, few, many, or a class for clones that have expanded.

>NA|TRBJ2-1|TRBV10-3
CAASGTANNEQFF
>NA|TRBJ2-7|TRBV7-2
CASSRHIAYEQYF
>few|TRBJ2-7|TRBV7-8
CASGAFLAVSYEQYF
>NA|TRBJ1-1|TRBV18
CASSLRLDTEAFF
>NA|TRBJ2-5|TRBV7-9
CASSDGGQETQYF
>NA|TRBJ1-2|TRBV5-5
CASSQDRTYGYTF
>NA|TRBJ2-7|TRBV7-6
CASSLAPGSGYEQYF
>NA|TRBJ1-2|TRBV30
CAWSGTGGLGTF
>NA|TRBJ1-4|TRBV6-1
CASRGQSGVKKLFF
>NA|TRBJ2-5|TRBV23-1
CASSQHGTGQYF
>NA|TRBJ1-6|TRBV9
CASSPRQDSPLHF
>NA|TRBJ2-5|TRBV10-1
CASSESGQAPYQETQYF
>once|TRBJ2-3|TRBV27
CASSHLLAGGTDTQYF
>NA|TRBJ1-1|TRBV2
CASSEQGGGNTEAFF
>medium-sized|TRBJ2-1|TRBV29-1
CSVRARGYNEQFF
>NA|TRBJ2-3|TRBV28
CASSLWDGGTDTQYF
>NA|TRBJ1-4|TRBV4-3
CASSQGGVVDEKLFF
>once|TRBJ2-7|TRBV6-5
CASKITGGLSYEQYF
>NA|TRBJ2-1|TRBV5-1
CASSLGLRNEQFF
>NA|TRBJ2-1|TRBV7-5
CARSLRRLAGGLVEQFF
>NA|TRBJ2-2|TRBV7-6
CASSLRGAVTGELFF
>NA|TRBJ2-2|TRBV19
CASSRDTANTGELFF
>NA|TRBJ2-1|TRBV18
CASSPPRTSGYNEQFF
>few|TRBJ2-1|TRBV30
CAWSVPGLAVGEQFF
>NA|TRBJ1-4|TRBV28
CASSTRTLKLFF
>NA|TRBJ1-6|TRBV5-5
CASSLGTGLPSSYNSPLHF
>NA|TRBJ2-7|TRBV5-6
CASSLGTRKHEQYF
>NA|TRBJ2-7|TRBV19
CASSLRGDTYEQYF
>NA|NA|TRBV18
CASSKDRYEQYF
>few|TRBJ2-5|TRBV5-1
CASSPMDGGQETQYF
>NA|TRBJ1-6|TRBV15
CATSAGPLTNSPLHF
>medium-sized|TRBJ1-2|TRBV19
CASSIVTGNDYGYTF
>NA|TRBJ1-5|TRBV4-1
CASSQEGLIGQPQHF
>NA|NA|TRBV4-3
CASSQYSGTSYEQYF
>NA|TRBJ2-7|TRBV7-6
CASSFGQGSEQYF
>NA|TRBJ2-4|TRBV7-9
CASSLQGGNIQYF
>NA|TRBJ1-4|TRBV4-2
CASSQGDRSTNEKLFF
>NA|TRBJ2-1|TRBV7-6
CASSLPTGSYNEQFF
>few|TRBJ2-2|TRBV5-1
CASSTDRDGELFF
>NA|TRBJ2-5|TRBV28
CASSLRLAGLQETQYF
>NA|TRBJ1-3|TRBV5-5
CASRAGTSGNTIYF
>NA|TRBJ2-4|TRBV14
CASSQVSGGNIQYF
>NA|TRBJ2-2|TRBV5-1
CASSPSGGYFHTGELFF